These T cell receptor beta chains were read from a single sample in a study of cytomegalovirus exposure and HLA in healthy donors. Only in-frame clones appear in the TCRdb table, and some are missing; sequencing was by immunoSEQ multiplex PCR. The sample yields some 190,000 clones, 65% to 80% seen once. The sequenced sample was PBMCs. The receptors originated from a man aged 25-45 years in good health and CMV-seropositive. Both conserved end residues are part of each CDR3.

V | CDR3
TRBV5-4 | CASSPGQENYGYTF
TRBV4-3 | CASSQDRVNTEAFF
TRBV7-9 | CASSLGTGALSGNTIYF
TRBV11-2 | CASSLDRQGTNYGYTF
TRBV6-6 | CASSYPQGLQETQYF
TRBV10-3 | CATLPATVNSPLHF
TRBV28 | CASRLGTGEAFF
TRBV6-5 | CASSYSTAGGYEQYF
TRBV7-8 | CASSFEGSWQPQHF
TRBV15 | CATTQGSRGNEQFF
TRBV5-1 | CASSLAPGSYNEQFF
TRBV7-9 | CSSSRGGGNSEKLFF
TRBV5-1 | CASSLTGSEQYF
TRBV7-6 | CASSLYSRGVGSYEQYF
TRBV4-3 | CASSQDGGDELFF
TRBV7-3 | CASSPLAGGTQETQYF
TRBV30 | CAWRGQGVWHF
TRBV7-3 | CASTGTRGSEQFF
TRBV7-7 | CASSPGQDEEQFF
TRBV30 | CAWANRVNQPQHF
TRBV15 | CATSRTATSRNEQFF
TRBV5-1 | CASSPNPGGVRQPQHF
TRBV30 | CAWSVPGQGDWNTIYF
TRBV6-1 | CASSEGVRGFYGYTF
TRBV5-6 | CASSAPGSNSPLHF
TRBV18 | CASSPGAGEPQYF
TRBV18 | CASSSPGLPYEQYF
TRBV7-9 | CSSSSTGDGLGYGYTF
TRBV5-5 | CASSSTVGGEKLFF
TRBV4-3 | CASSQGYRDRTRQPQHF
TRBV6-5 | CASSLVYSNQPQHF
TRBV4-3 | CASSQGAGTDTQYF
TRBV5-1 | CASSFYPRDSHSYNEQFF
TRBV4-3 | CASSRGGTGETQYF
TRBV7-2 | CASSLPGTGALNEQFF
TRBV5-4 | CASSLAGSVDEQYF
TRBV9 | CASSVADRGLNYNEQFF
TRBV28 | CASSFLQYPLHF
TRBV7-6 | CASSSGTSGGYEQYF
TRBV2 | CASSPLYEQYF
TRBV11-3 | CASSLTGGVYNEQFF
TRBV28 | CASAVGGVVDTQYF